These 13 T cell receptor beta chains were all obtained from the same sample, sequenced in a study of identical twins. TCRdb passed the 5' RACE reads through MiXCR, listing each CDR3 protein once. The sample yields roughly 540,000 distinct CDR3 sequences, around 20% seen once. These same records also appear under a second study, on T cells expressing NK-cell markers.

Sequenced material: CD4+ T cells sorted from blood. Receptors were obtained from a woman aged 18-29 years in good health.

This clonotype has more than one count but fewer than ten. V and J are TRBV9 and TRBJ1-2, with D perhaps TRBD1 (6 bases). Trimming took off 3 bases at V and 4 bases at J, with 19 bases between the two ends. Germline CDR1 and CDR2: SGDLS and YYNGEE. CDR3 length: 16 amino acids. CDR3 sequence reads: CASSAGGGGRPYGYTF. Here the CDR3 DNA reads TGTGCCAGCAGCGCCGGGGGTGGGGGCCGTCCCTATGGCTACACCTTC.

This sequence joins TRBV11-3 and TRBJ2-7, with D perhaps given as TRBD1 or TRBD2 (6 bases each). V was clipped by 6 bases and J by 4 bases, with 19 bases between them. This CDR3 is 15 amino acids long. The germline gives CDR1 SGHNT, CDR2 YENEEA. DNA of the CDR3: TGTGCCAGCAGACTAGAGTACGGGGGCTCTTACGAGCAGTACTTC. Residues: CASRLEYGGSYEQYF.

The chain uses TRBV7-2 and TRBJ2-1; 7 positions match TRBD2. Trimming cost V 0 bases and J 3 bases; bases outside gene matches: 5. In germline, CDR1 is SGHTA, CDR2 FQGNSA. This CDR3 region has 16 residues. DNA of the CDR3: TGTGCCAGCAGCTTAGCTCTAGCGGCAGGCTACAATGAGCAGTTCTTC. This translates into CASSLALAAGYNEQFF.

The chain uses TRBV10-3 and TRBJ2-3, with a possible D match to TRBD1 (5 bases). V shed 5 bases and J shed 6 bases, with 15 bases lying between them. CDR1 and CDR2 from the germline V gene are ENHRY and SYGVKD. The CDR3 extends over 14 amino acids. The CDR3 reads CAISKQAQTDTQYF. CDR3 DNA: TGTGCCATCAGTAAACAGGCCCAGACGGATACGCAGTATTTT.

This clonotype was recorded a few times. This chain connects TRBV6-2 or TRBV6-3 to TRBJ2-5; a weak D match, TRBD2 (6 bases). In germline, CDR1 is MNHEY, CDR2 SVGEGT. V lost 7 bases to trimming and J lost 9 bases, with 15 bases between them. CDR3 length: 12 residues. CDR3 region: CASTSGGEAQYF. DNA for the CDR3: TGTGCCAGCACCTCCGGCGGGGAGGCCCAGTACTTC.

The chain joins TRBV6-1 to TRBJ2-7; D is unclear. The CDR3 has 13 residues. The germline V gene has CDR1 MNHNS and CDR2 SASEGT. V lost 6 bases and J lost 1, with 10 bases in between. CDR3 residues: CASRQHGSYEQYF. As DNA, the CDR3 is TGTGCCAGCAGACAACACGGGTCCTACGAGCAGTACTTC.

The chain is built from TRBV20-1 and TRBJ1-2; 7 bases match TRBD1. With V trimmed by 0 bases and J by 8 bases, 9 bases remained unmatched. The CDR3 runs 14 residues. The germline CDR1 and CDR2 sequences are DFQATT and SNEGSKA (reference sequence). In DNA, the CDR3 is TGCAGTGCTAGAGATCTTGACAGGGCGGAAGGCTACACCTTC. This sequence encodes CSARDLDRAEGYTF.

The chain recombines TRBV20-1 with TRBJ2-2; 7 bases fit TRBD1. The V segment lost 4 bases and the J segment 4 bases; nucleotides outside the gene matches: 9. CDR3 size: 15 residues. Germline V gene data show CDR1 as DFQATT and CDR2 as SNEGSKA (reference sequence). CDR3 bases: TGCAGTGCTATGAACCGACAGGGCGGCACCGGGGAGCTGTTTTTT. It specifies CSAMNRQGGTGELFF.

This clonotype occurred once. The chain links TRBV7-6 to TRBJ2-7; TRBD1 is a possible D gene (5 bases). This CDR3 is 15 amino acids long. Trimming stripped 5 bases from V and 4 bases from J, with 18 bases between. Germline V lookup: CDR1 SGHVS, CDR2 FNYEAQ. CDR3 in DNA: TGTGCCAGCAGCCCTGACATAACCAGGGCGTACGAGCAGTACTTC. Residues: CASSPDITRAYEQYF.

This clonotype appeared a few times. The V and J genes are TRBV6-1 and TRBJ1-6, with D possibly TRBD1 on 5 matching bases. CDR3 size: 14 residues. Germline assignment: CDR1 MNHNS and CDR2 SASEGT. Trimming left V 6 bases short and J 7 bases short, with 13 bases between. CDR3 sequence (DNA): TGTGCCAGCAGCCCGGGACTCGGAAATTCACCCCTCCACTTT. As protein: CASSPGLGNSPLHF.

The sample holds a few counts of this clonotype. The V gene is TRBV27, the J gene TRBJ1-5; possibly TRBD1 for D (5 bases). Between the trimmed V and J ends, which lost 5 bases and 0 bases, there was a span of 14 bases. The CDR3 is 16 residues long. Germline V gene sequence: CDR1 MNHEY, CDR2 SMNVEV (reference sequence). The CDR3 loop reads CASSQRWRGSNQPQHF. CDR3 sequence (DNA): TGTGCCAGCAGTCAACGATGGAGGGGTAGCAATCAGCCCCAGCATTTT.

This clonotype was counted between two and nine times. The rearrangement uses TRBV12-3 or TRBV12-4 and TRBJ2-7; TRBD2 agrees at 9 bases. The CDR3 extends over 16 amino acids. J gave up 4 bases and V 6 bases, and 13 bases lay outside the gene matches. The CDR3 DNA reads as TGTGCCAGCAGCTTAAGTCCACTAGCGGGTGGTTACGAGCAGTACTTC. Protein: CASSLSPLAGGYEQYF.

V and J are TRBV5-1 and TRBJ2-1, with TRBD1 matching over 10 bases. The germline gives CDR1 SGHRS, CDR2 YFSETQ. The length of the CDR3 is 17 residues. After removal of 1 base from V and 7 bases from J, the junction contained 11 bases not matched to a gene. The CDR3 nucleotides read TGCGCCAGCAGCTTGTGGGCCTGGGGACAGGGGAGGAATGAGCAGTTCTTC. This gives the protein CASSLWAWGQGRNEQFF.